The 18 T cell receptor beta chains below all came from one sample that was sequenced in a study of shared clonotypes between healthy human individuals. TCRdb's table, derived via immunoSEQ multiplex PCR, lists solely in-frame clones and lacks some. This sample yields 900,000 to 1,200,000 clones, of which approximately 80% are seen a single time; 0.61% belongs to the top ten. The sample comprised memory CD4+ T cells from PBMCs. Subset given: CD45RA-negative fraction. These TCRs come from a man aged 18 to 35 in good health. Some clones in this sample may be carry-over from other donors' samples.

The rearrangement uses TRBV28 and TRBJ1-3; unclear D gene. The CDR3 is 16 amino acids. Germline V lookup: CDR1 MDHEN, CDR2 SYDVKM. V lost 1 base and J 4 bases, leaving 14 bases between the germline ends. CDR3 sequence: CASSLSGRVGGNTIYF. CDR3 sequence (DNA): TGTGCCAGCAGTTTATCGGGCCGCGTTGGGGGAAACACCATATATTTT. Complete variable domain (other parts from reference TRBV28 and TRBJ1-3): DVKVTQSSRYLVKRTGEKVFLECVQDMDHENMFWYRQDPGLGLRLIYFSYDVKMKEKGDIPEGYSVSREKKERFSLILESASTNQTSMYLCASSLSGRVGGNTIYFGEGSWLTVV.

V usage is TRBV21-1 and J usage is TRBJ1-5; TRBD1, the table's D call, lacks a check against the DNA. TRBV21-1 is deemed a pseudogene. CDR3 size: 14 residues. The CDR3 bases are TGTGCCAGCAGGCGACAGGTGATCAATCAGCCCCAGCATTTT. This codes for CASRRQVINQPQHF.

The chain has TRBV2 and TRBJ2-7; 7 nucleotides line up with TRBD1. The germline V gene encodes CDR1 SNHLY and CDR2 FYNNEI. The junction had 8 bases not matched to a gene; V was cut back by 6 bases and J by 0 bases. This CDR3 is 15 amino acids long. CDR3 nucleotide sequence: TGTGCCAGCAGCGAGGACAGGTGGACCTCCTACGAGCAGTACTTC. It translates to CASSEDRWTSYEQYF.

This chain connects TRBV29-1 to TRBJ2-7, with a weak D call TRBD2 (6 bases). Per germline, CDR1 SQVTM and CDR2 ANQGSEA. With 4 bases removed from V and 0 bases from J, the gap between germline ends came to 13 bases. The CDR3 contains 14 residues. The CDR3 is CSVGPSVSSYEQYF. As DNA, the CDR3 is TGCAGCGTTGGGCCTAGCGTTAGCTCCTACGAGCAGTACTTC.

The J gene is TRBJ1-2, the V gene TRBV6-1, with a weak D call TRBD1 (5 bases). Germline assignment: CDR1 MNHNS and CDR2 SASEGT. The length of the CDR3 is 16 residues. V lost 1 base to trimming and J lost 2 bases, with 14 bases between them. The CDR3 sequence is CASSEVAQGFNYGYTF. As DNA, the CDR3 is TGTGCCAGCAGTGAAGTCGCCCAGGGTTTCAACTATGGCTACACCTTC.

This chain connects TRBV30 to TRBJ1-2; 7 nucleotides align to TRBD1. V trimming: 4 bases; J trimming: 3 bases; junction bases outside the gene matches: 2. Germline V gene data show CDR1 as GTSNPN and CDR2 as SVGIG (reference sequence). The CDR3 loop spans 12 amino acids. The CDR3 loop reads CAWMDRYYGYTF. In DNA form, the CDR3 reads TGTGCCTGGATGGACAGGTACTATGGCTACACCTTC.

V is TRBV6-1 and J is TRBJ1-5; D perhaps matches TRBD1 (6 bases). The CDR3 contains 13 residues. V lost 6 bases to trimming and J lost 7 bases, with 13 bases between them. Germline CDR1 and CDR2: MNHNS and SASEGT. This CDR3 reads CASRPNTGQPQHF. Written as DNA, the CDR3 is TGTGCCAGCAGACCCAATACAGGGCAGCCCCAGCATTTT.

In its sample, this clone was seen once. For the CDR3, the DNA is TGTGCCAGCAGCCCACAGGCGGCTGGAAACACCATATATTTT. Its protein product is CASSPQAAGNTIYF. The genes are TRBV6-6 and TRBJ1-3; D may be TRBD1 (5 bases). V lost 6 bases, J lost 2 bases, and 11 bases lay in between. CDR1 and CDR2 (germline): MNHNY, SVGAGI (reference sequence). This CDR3 contains 14 residues.

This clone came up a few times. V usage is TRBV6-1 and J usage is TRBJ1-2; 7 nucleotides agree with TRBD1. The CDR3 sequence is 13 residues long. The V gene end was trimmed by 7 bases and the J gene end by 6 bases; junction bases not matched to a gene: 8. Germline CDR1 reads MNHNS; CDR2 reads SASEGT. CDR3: CASILDRANGYTF. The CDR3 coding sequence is TGTGCCAGCATTCTTGACAGGGCCAATGGCTACACCTTC.

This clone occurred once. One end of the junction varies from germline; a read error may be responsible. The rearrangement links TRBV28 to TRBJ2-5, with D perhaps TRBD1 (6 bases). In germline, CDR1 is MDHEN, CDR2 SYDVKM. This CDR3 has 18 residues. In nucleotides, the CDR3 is TGTGCTAGCAGTTCTTCCCTTTCCGGGACATTCTTACAAGAGACCCAGTACTTC. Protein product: CASSSSLSGTFLQETQYF.

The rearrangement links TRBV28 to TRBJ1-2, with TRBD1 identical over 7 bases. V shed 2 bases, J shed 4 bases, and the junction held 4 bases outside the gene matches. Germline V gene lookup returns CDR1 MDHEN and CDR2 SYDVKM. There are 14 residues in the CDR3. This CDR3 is CASSLLRGGYGYTF. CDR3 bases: TGTGCCAGCAGTTTACTCAGGGGGGGCTATGGCTACACCTTC.

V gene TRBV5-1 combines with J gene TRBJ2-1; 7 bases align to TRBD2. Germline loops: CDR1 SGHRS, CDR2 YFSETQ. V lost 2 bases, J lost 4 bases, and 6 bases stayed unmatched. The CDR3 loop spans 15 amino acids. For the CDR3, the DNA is TGCGCCAGCAGCTTTCTCGCGGGAGTATACAATGAGCAGTTCTTC. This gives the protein CASSFLAGVYNEQFF. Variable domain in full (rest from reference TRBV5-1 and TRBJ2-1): KAGVTQTPRYLIKTRGQQVTLSCSPISGHRSVSWYQQTPGQGLQFLFEYFSETQRNKGNFPGRFSGRQFSNSRSEMNVSTLELGDSALYLCASSFLAGVYNEQFFGPGTRLTVL.

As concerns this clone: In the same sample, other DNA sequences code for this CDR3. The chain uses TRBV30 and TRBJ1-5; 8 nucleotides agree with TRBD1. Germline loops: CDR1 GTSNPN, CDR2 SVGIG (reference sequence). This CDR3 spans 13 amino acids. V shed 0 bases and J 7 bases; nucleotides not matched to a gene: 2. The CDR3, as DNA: TGTGCCTGGAGTGTAACAGGGGGGCAGCCCCAGCATTTT. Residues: CAWSVTGGQPQHF. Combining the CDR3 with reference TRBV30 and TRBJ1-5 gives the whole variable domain SQTIHQWPATLVQPVGSPLSLECTVEGTSNPNLYWYRQAAGRGLQLLFYSVGIGQISSEVPQNLSASRPQDRQFILSSKKLLLSDSGFYLCAWSVTGGQPQHFGDGTRLSIL.

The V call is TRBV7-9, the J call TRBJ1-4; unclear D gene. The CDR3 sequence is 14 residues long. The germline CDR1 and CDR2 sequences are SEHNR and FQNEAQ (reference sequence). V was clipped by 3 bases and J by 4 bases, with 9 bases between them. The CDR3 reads CASSFIGFNEKLFF. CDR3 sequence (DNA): TGTGCCAGCAGCTTTATTGGCTTTAATGAAAAACTGTTTTTT.

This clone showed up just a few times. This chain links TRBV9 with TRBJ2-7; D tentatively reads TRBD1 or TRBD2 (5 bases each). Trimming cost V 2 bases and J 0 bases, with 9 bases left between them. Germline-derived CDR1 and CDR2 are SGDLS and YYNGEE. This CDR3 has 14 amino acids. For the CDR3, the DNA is TGTGCCAGCAGCGTGTGGGGGAGCTCCTACGAGCAGTACTTC. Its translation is CASSVWGSSYEQYF.

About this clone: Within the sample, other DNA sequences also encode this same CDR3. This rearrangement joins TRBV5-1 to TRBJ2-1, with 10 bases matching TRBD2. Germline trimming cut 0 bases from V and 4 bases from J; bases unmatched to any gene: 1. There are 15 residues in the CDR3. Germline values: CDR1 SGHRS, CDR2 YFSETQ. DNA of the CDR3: TGCGCCAGCAGCTTGGGGACTAGCGGTTACAATGAGCAGTTCTTC. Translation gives CASSLGTSGYNEQFF.

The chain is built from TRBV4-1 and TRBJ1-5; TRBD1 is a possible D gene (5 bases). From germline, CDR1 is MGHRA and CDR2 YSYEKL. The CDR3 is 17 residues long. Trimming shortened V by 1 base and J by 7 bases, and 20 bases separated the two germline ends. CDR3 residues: CASSQGGGREYGQPQHF. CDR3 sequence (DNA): TGCGCCAGCAGCCAAGGTGGCGGCAGGGAGTATGGGCAGCCCCAGCATTTT.

The CDR3 loop reads CASSGRLSGSGNEQFF. For the CDR3, the DNA is TGTGCCAGCAGTGGACGACTCAGCGGGAGTGGTAATGAGCAGTTCTTC. V usage is TRBV25-1 and J usage is TRBJ2-1; 8 bases match TRBD2. V gave up 4 bases and J gave up 7 bases; unmatched junction bases: 12. Germline CDR1 and CDR2: MGHDK and SYGVNS. The CDR3 length is 16 residues. The full variable domain, rest sourced from reference TRBV25-1 and TRBJ2-1, is EADIYQTPRYLVIGTGKKITLECSQTMGHDKMYWYQQDPGMELHLIHYSYGVNSTEKGDLSSESTVSRIRTEHFPLTLESARPSHTSQYLCASSGRLSGSGNEQFFGPGTRLTVL.